This TCR beta chain was retrieved from a study of tumor-infiltrating lymphocytes in localized non-small cell lung cancer. About the research overall: The cohort mixed smokers and never-smokers, several histologies, and some post-neoadjuvant-chemotherapy samples. Findings and caveats of the study: Technical variation could not be separated from intratumor heterogeneity here.

A word on this clone: Its antigen is unknown.

Using immunoSEQ multiplex PCR, the repertoire was profiled, and TCRdb retains in-frame clones only, with some absent. This repertoire shows roughly 9,100 clones, around 77% found once; its top ten account for 15% to 20%. CDR3 length: 13 residues. The germline V and J ends were trimmed by 5 bases and 0 bases, with 7 bases remaining between them. Germline loops: CDR1 SGHTA, CDR2 FQGNSA. The sequenced sample was uninvolved lung tissue not adjacent to the tumor. The chain couples TRBV7-2 to TRBJ2-5, with D unclear. The receptor was derived from a human donor with non-small cell lung cancer. The DNA for the CDR3 is TGTGCCAGCAGCCAAGGGTACCAAGAGACCCAGTACTTC. Translated: CASSQGYQETQYF.